These 8 T cell receptor beta chains share one sample of origin, sequenced in a study of tumor and adjacent non-tumor tissue in lung cancer. A modified ARM-PCR protocol with three rounds of nested PCR amplified TCRbeta. One entry per CDR3 protein, called by TCRdb with MiXCR from the multiplex PCR reads. The sample lists about 82,000 distinct CDR3 sequences; 60% to 80% were seen once. No cell sorting was done before RNA was extracted from the tissue. Sample: lung tumor tissue. The origin of the receptors is a woman in her forties or fifties with non-small cell lung cancer.

Regarding this clonotype: An end of the junction does not agree with germline; a read error may underlie this. This chain joins TRBV4-2 and TRBJ2-7, with 13 nucleotides matching TRBD2. The CDR3 is 18 amino acids. The V gene's germline CDR1 is LGHNA and CDR2 YNFKEQ. As DNA, the CDR3 is TGTGCCGGCAGCCAAGAAGGACTAGCGGGGGAAGACCGCTACGTGCAGTACTTC. It encodes CAGSQEGLAGEDRYVQYF.

Concerning this clonotype itself: The junction differs from germline at one of its ends, possibly a read error. This chain links TRBV7-8 with TRBJ2-1; D remains unclear. Germline CDR1 SGHVS, CDR2 FQNEAQ. The CDR3 has 14 residues. The CDR3 nucleotides read TGTGCCAGCAGCTTAGAGACTGGTTACAGTGAGCAGTTCTTC. It translates to CASSLETGYSEQFF.

Concerning this clonotype: A read error may produce the germline difference seen at one junction end. This chain uses TRBV11-2 with TRBJ1-2; no definite D call. CDR3 length: 15 residues. From germline, CDR1 is SGHAT and CDR2 FQNNGV. The CDR3 sequence is CASSLEAASPYRYSF. For the CDR3, the DNA is TGTGCCAGCAGCTTAGAGGCAGCTTCGCCTTATCGCTACAGCTTC.

The rearrangement uses TRBV29-1 and TRBJ2-1, with D possibly TRBD2 on 5 matching bases. In germline, CDR1 is SQVTM, CDR2 ANQGSEA. V was pared by 7 bases and J by 7 bases, with 17 bases between. This CDR3 contains 13 residues. The CDR3 sequence: CSADLALVNEQFF. CDR3 nucleotide sequence: TGCAGCGCCGACCTAGCACTCGTGAATGAGCAGTTCTTC.

The chain has TRBV12-3 or TRBV12-4 and TRBJ2-3; 9 bases are a match to TRBD1. This CDR3 comprises 15 residues. This CDR3 reads CVSIRDRASTDTQYF. CDR3 sequence (DNA): TGTGTCAGTATCCGGGACAGGGCTAGCACAGATACGCAGTATTTT.

The count of this clonotype is one. J is TRBJ1-1 and V is TRBV6-5, with a possible D match to TRBD1 (6 bases). V was pared by 6 bases and J by 4 bases, with 15 bases between. The germline gives CDR1 MNHEY, CDR2 SVGAGI. There are 14 residues in the CDR3. CDR3 nucleotide sequence: TGTGCCAGCAGCTTGCGAGGGGGGAGCACTGAAGCTTTCTTT. It is translated as CASSLRGGSTEAFF.

Details on this clonotype: One end of the junction is discordant with germline, which a read error may explain. The chain couples TRBV12-3 or TRBV12-4 to TRBJ2-1; TRBD2 is a possible D gene (5 bases). The CDR3 has 15 residues. CDR3 in DNA: TGTGCCAGCACTTTACCGGAGGACCCCTATAATGAGCAGTTATTC. Amino acids: CASTLPEDPYNEQLF.

This clonotype was observed once. Compared with germline, one end of the junction differs, possibly owing to a read error. The chain couples TRBV6-4 to TRBJ2-1, with 7 bases matching TRBD1. Germline CDR1 reads MRHNA; CDR2 reads SNTAGT. The CDR3 consists of 17 residues. CDR3 nucleotide sequence: TGTGCCACCAGTGACCAAAATCTAGCAGGGGGCTACAATGAGCAGTTCTTC. The encoded protein is CATSDQNLAGGYNEQFF.